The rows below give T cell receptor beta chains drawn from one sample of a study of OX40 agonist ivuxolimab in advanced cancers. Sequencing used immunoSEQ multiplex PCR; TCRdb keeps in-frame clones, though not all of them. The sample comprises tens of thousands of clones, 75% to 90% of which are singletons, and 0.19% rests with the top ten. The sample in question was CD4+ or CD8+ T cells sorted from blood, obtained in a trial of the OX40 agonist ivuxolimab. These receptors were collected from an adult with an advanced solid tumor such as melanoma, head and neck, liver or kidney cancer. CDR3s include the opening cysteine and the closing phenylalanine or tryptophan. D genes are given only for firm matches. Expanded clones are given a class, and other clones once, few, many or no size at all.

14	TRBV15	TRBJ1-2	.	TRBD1	TGTGCCACCAGCAGAGATGTGGGACAGAGCGGCTACACCTTC	CATSRDVGQSGYTF
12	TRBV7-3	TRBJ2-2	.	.	TGTGCCAGCAGCCGGGATACCGGGGAGCTGTTTTTT	CASSRDTGELFF
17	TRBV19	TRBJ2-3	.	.	TGTGCCAGTAGTAATCAGGGTGGCAGCGCTAGCACAGATACGCAGTATTTT	CASSNQGGSASTDTQYF
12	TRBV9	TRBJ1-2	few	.	TGTGCCAGCAGCGTCTCTAACTATGGCTACACCTTC	CASSVSNYGYTF
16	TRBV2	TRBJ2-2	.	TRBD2	TGTGCCAGCAGTGCCTCTAGCGGGAGTATCACCGGGGAGCTGTTTTTT	CASSASSGSITGELFF
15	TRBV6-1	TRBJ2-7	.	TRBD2	TGTGCCAGCACCATACTAGCGGGAGGGCCTTACGAGCAGTACTTC	CASTILAGGPYEQYF
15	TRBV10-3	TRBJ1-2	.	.	TGTGCCATCAGTGAAGGCAGCCAACGAGCCTATGGCTACACCTTC	CAISEGSQRAYGYTF
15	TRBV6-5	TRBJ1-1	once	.	TGTGCCAGCAGTTACAACGGGGGGATCGCCACTGAAGCTTTCTTT	CASSYNGGIATEAFF
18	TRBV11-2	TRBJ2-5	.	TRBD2	TGTGCCAGCAGCATTAGACGCCGACTAGCGGGAGCGGGAGAGACCCAGTACTTC	CASSIRRRLAGAGETQYF
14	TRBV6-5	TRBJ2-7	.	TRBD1	TGTGCCAGCAGACCCCGACAGGGGGATTACGAGCAGTACTTC	CASRPRQGDYEQYF
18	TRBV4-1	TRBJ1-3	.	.	TGCGCCAGCAGCCAAGATGATCGGGCAGGTCGGTCTGGAAACACCATATATTTT	CASSQDDRAGRSGNTIYF
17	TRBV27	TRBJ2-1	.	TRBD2	TGTGCCACCGGTCCCGCTAGCGGGAGAATGGTCCCGGGTGAGCAGTTCTTC	CATGPASGRMVPGEQFF
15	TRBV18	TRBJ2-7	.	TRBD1	TGTGCCAGCTCACCTTTGGGGACAGGGTCCAACGAGCAGTACTTC	CASSPLGTGSNEQYF
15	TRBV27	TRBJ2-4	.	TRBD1	TGTGCCAGCAGTGGGACAGGACTAGCCAAAAACATTCAGTACTTC	CASSGTGLAKNIQYF
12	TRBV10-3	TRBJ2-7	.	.	TGTGCCATCAGTGAGGCCGGCTACGAGCAGTACTTC	CAISEAGYEQYF
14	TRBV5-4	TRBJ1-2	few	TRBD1	TGTGCCAGCAGCTTAAAGACAGGGGTCTATGGCTACACCTTC	CASSLKTGVYGYTF
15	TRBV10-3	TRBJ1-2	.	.	TGTGCCATCAGTGAGTCGACGGGGACTAACTATGGCTACACCTTC	CAISESTGTNYGYTF
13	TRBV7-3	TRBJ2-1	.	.	TGTGCCAGCAACTCGGGGGCCTACAATGAGCAGTTCTTC	CASNSGAYNEQFF
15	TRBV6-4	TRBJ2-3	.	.	TGTGCCAGCAGTGACTCGTCCCAGGGCACAGATACGCAGTATTTT	CASSDSSQGTDTQYF
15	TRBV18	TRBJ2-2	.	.	TGTGCCAGCCCCATTGGGGCTGGGGACACCGGGGAGCTGTTTTTT	CASPIGAGDTGELFF
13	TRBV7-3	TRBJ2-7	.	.	TGTGCCAGCAGCTTAGGATGGGGGTCCGAGCAGTACTTC	CASSLGWGSEQYF
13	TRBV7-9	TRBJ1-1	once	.	TGTGCCAGCAGCAACAGGGAGAACACTGAAGCTTTCTTT	CASSNRENTEAFF
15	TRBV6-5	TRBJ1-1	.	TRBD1	TGTGCCAGCAGTTTACTCCGGGACAGGGGTCAAGAAGCTTTCTTT	CASSLLRDRGQEAFF
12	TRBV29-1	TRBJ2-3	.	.	TGCAGCGGTACAGGGATCGCGGATACGCAGTATTTT	CSGTGIADTQYF
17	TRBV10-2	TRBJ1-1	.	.	TGCGCCAGCAGTGAGTCGACTCGAGGCAACTTGAACACTGAAGCTTTCTTT	CASSESTRGNLNTEAFF
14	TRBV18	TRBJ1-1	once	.	TGTGCCAGCTCACCAGGGGGGAAGAACACTGAAGCTTTCTTT	CASSPGGKNTEAFF
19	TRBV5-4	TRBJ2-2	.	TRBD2	TGTGCCAGCAGCTTGGGAGCCTTTCGGGACGGGAGGGCCCCCGGGGAGCTGTTTTTT	CASSLGAFRDGRAPGELFF
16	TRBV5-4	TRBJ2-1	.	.	TGTGCCAGCAGCTGGAGAAGGCAGGGGTCCTACAATGAGCAGTTCTTC	CASSWRRQGSYNEQFF
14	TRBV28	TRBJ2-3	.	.	TGTGCCAGCAGTCTACAGGGAAGCACAGATACGCAGTATTTT	CASSLQGSTDTQYF
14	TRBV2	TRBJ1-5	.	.	TGTGCCAGCAGTGAAGGCAGGGGCAATCAGCCCCAGCATTTT	CASSEGRGNQPQHF
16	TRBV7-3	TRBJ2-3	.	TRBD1	TGTGCCAGCAGCTTAGGCGGTGGACAGGGGTGGGATACGCAGTATTTT	CASSLGGGQGWDTQYF
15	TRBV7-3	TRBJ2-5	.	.	TGTGCCAGCAGTCCACGGTGGGGGCAAGAAGAGACCCAGTACTTC	CASSPRWGQEETQYF
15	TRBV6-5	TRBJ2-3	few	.	TGTGCCAGCAGTTACTCCCCGGGAGCCACAGATACGCAGTATTTT	CASSYSPGATDTQYF
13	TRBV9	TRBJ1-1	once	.	TGTGCCAGCAGCGTATCAGGCTCCACTGAAGCTTTCTTT	CASSVSGSTEAFF
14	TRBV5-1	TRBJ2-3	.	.	TGCGCCAGCAGCTTGTCTTCTAGCACAGATACGCAGTATTTT	CASSLSSSTDTQYF
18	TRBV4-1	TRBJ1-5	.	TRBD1	TGCGCCAGCAGCCGGACTCAGGTCGGGACAGGGGCCAATCAGCCCCAGCATTTT	CASSRTQVGTGANQPQHF
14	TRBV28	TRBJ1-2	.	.	TGTGCCAGCAGTCGAGACCAGGTCCCCTATGGCTACACCTTC	CASSRDQVPYGYTF
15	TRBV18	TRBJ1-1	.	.	TGTGCCAGCTCCCGGGGGGGCGGCTTCTCGAGAGAAGCTTTCTTT	CASSRGGGFSREAFF
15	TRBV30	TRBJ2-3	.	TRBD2	TGTGCCTGGAGTAGACTAGCGGGAGCCGTAGATACGCAGTATTTT	CAWSRLAGAVDTQYF
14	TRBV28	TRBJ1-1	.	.	TGTGCCAGCAGTTTAGCTCGGGGGAACACTGAAGCTTTCTTT	CASSLARGNTEAFF
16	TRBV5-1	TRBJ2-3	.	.	TGCGCCAGCAGGTCGGGATCCGATTTTGTCACAGATACGCAGTATTTT	CASRSGSDFVTDTQYF
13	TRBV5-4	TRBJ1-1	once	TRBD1	TGTGCCAGCAGCTTAGACAGGGCCATTGAAGCTTTCTTT	CASSLDRAIEAFF
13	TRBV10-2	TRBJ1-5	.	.	TGCGCCAGCAGTCGACTGGGCAATCAGCCCCAGCATTTT	CASSRLGNQPQHF
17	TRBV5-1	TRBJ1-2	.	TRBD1	TGCGCCAGCAGCACTGGGACAGGGGGCGCCGCCTACTATGGCTACACCTTC	CASSTGTGGAAYYGYTF